The 5 T cell receptor beta chains in this list originate from one sample, sequenced in a study of spatial heterogeneity in lung cancer (dated by TCRdb to between 2018 and 2021). Study-wide findings and limitations: The tumor nonsynonymous mutation count correlated with the number of expanded intratumoral alpha and beta TCRs.

The label giving this sample's time point can be read as: sample taken at primary tumor resection. The library was obtained by 5' RACE. TCRdb records NextSeq 500 as the sequencer. The raw public reads went through TCRdb reprocessing: fastp at Q25, MiXCR clone calling, in-frame beta chains kept. Here each entry gathers all rows of one CDR3 protein and keeps the most common genes and DNA. For this sample there are 6,500 to 10,000 distinct CDR3 sequences; more than 6% appear just once. The ten top clones hold about 9.2% of the sample. Their target antigens are unknown. The sample here was lung tumor tissue, taken at surgery. Receptors were obtained from a male donor with early-stage non-small cell lung cancer.

This clonotype was counted many times. This rearrangement joins TRBV7-7 to TRBJ2-5; 10 bases line up with TRBD1. V lost 3 bases, J lost 2 bases, and 3 bases stayed unmatched. Germline V gene data show CDR1 as SSHAT and CDR2 as FNYEAQ (reference sequence). This CDR3 has 15 residues. CDR3 loop: CASSFRTGGQETQYF. The CDR3 nucleotides read TGTGCCAGCAGCTTCCGGACAGGGGGACAAGAGACCCAGTACTTC.

This clonotype occurred a few times. This clone may be a read error of a much larger clone one base away. The V call is TRBV7-2, the J call TRBJ2-1; 8 positions match TRBD2. This CDR3 contains 14 residues. Germline V gene data show CDR1 as SGHTA and CDR2 as FQGNSA. The CDR3 loop is CVSSPGGEIREKFF. The DNA of the CDR3 is TGTGTCAGCAGCCCCGGGGGGGAAATCCGGGAGAAATTCTTC.

The chain uses TRBV28 and TRBJ2-3; the D gene could be TRBD1 or TRBD2 (5 bases each). This CDR3 is built from 14 residues. From germline, CDR1 is MDHEN and CDR2 SYDVKM. Between the trimmed V and J ends, which lost 4 bases and 2 bases, there was a span of 10 bases. The CDR3 region has the DNA TGTGCCAGCAGTTCTGGGGGAATCACAGATACGCAGTATTTT. Translated: CASSSGGITDTQYF.

This clonotype is termed medium-sized. This rearrangement joins TRBV7-9 to TRBJ2-5; D is unclear. In germline, CDR1 is SEHNR, CDR2 FQNEAQ (reference sequence). Trimming took 8 bases from V and 4 from J, leaving 11 bases between them. This CDR3 spans 12 amino acids. CDR3 amino acids: CASSRHGETQYF. In nucleotides, the CDR3 is TGTGCCAGCTCCCGCCACGGAGAGACCCAGTACTTC.

This clonotype was observed many times. The CDR3 sequence: CASSLASGQETQYF. The CDR3 bases are TGCGCCAGCAGCTTGGCCTCAGGGCAAGAGACCCAGTACTTC. The chain couples TRBV5-1 to TRBJ2-5; possible D gene TRBD1, 5 bases. Germline loops: CDR1 SGHRS, CDR2 YFSETQ. This CDR3 contains 14 residues. Trimming shortened V by 0 bases and J by 2 bases, and 8 bases separated the two germline ends.